A single sample gave rise to the 25 T cell receptor beta chains below, sequenced in a study of blood T cell repertoires in COVID-19. Assay: immunoSEQ multiplex PCR; the TCRdb copy retains only in-frame clones and omits some. The data contain fewer than 700,000 clones, about 88% of them singletons. The sample consisted of peripheral blood. The receptors come from a woman between 50 and 59 years old with COVID-19, enrolled during active disease.

The chain uses TRBV28 and TRBJ2-7; 9 positions match TRBD1. The CDR3 extends over 14 amino acids. Germline-derived CDR1 and CDR2 are MDHEN and SYDVKM. Germline trimming cut 6 bases from V and 3 bases from J; bases unmatched to any gene: 6. CDR3 protein: CASSTPGQGYEQYF. The CDR3 coding sequence is TGTGCCAGCAGCACCCCGGGACAGGGCTACGAGCAGTACTTC.

The chain is built from TRBV10-2 and TRBJ2-1; tentative D call: TRBD2 (6 bases). CDR3 length equals 14 residues. Trimming removed 0 bases at V and 8 bases at J, with 11 bases between. Germline V gene sequence: CDR1 WSHSY, CDR2 SAAADI. CDR3 loop: CASSESLAWDEQFF. The CDR3 coding sequence is TGCGCCAGCAGTGAGTCACTAGCTTGGGATGAGCAGTTCTTC.

This chain connects TRBV9 to TRBJ1-2; TRBD1 aligns across 7 bases. The length of the CDR3 is 16 residues. Germline V lookup: CDR1 SGDLS, CDR2 YYNGEE. Trimming removed 0 bases from V and 3 bases from J; junction bases left unmatched: 8. The CDR3, as DNA: TGTGCCAGCAGCGTAGGCCCAGAGGGGGCGGACTATGGCTACACCTTC. Amino acid sequence: CASSVGPEGADYGYTF.

J is TRBJ1-3 and V is TRBV5-1; 8 bases fit TRBD1. This CDR3 is built from 15 residues. Germline values: CDR1 SGHRS, CDR2 YFSETQ. V shed 5 bases and J 5 bases; nucleotides not matched to a gene: 9. CDR3 in DNA: TGCGCCAGCAGTTTTACCGGGACAGGTAGAAACACCATATATTTT. Its translation: CASSFTGTGRNTIYF.

The chain recombines TRBV3-1 (or the pseudogene TRBV3-2) with TRBJ2-2; a weak D match, TRBD1 (5 bases). CDR1 is LGHDT and CDR2 is YNNKEL in the germline V gene (reference sequence). Trimming shortened V by 3 bases and J by 5 bases, and 16 bases separated the two germline ends. This CDR3 is built from 16 residues. DNA of the CDR3: TGTGCCAGCAGCCAGGGGCCGGGCCATGGGACCGGGGAGCTGTTTTTT. Encoded protein: CASSQGPGHGTGELFF.

A word on this clone: Other DNA sequences in this sample translate to the same CDR3. The J gene is TRBJ1-1, the V gene TRBV9; tentative D call: TRBD1 (6 bases). Looked up from germline, CDR1 is SGDLS and CDR2 is YYNGEE. V was trimmed by 4 bases and J by 0 bases, leaving 10 bases between them. CDR3 length equals 14 residues. In nucleotides, the CDR3 is TGTGCCAGCAGCCATGGACAGTTGAACACTGAAGCTTTCTTT. Its protein product is CASSHGQLNTEAFF.

The chain uses TRBV5-1 and TRBJ2-2, with 7 nucleotides matching TRBD2. The V gene's germline CDR1 is SGHRS and CDR2 YFSETQ. Germline trimming cut 2 bases from V and 2 bases from J; bases unmatched to any gene: 6. This CDR3 has 16 residues. CDR3: CASSFRLAENTGELFF. The CDR3 coding sequence is TGCGCCAGCAGCTTCCGCCTAGCGGAAAACACCGGGGAGCTGTTTTTT.

J is TRBJ2-4 and V is TRBV7-3; 8 bases fit TRBD2. CDR1 and CDR2 (germline): SGHTA, FQGTGA. Losses at the gene ends were 1 base for V and 8 bases for J; bases not matched to a gene: 4. This CDR3 is 14 amino acids long. The chain's CDR3 is CASSLRGSGDIQYF. Here the CDR3 DNA reads TGTGCCAGCAGCTTAAGGGGTAGCGGGGACATTCAGTACTTC. The complete variable domain, with remaining parts taken from reference TRBV7-3 and TRBJ2-4, reads GAGVSQTPSNKVTEKGKYVELRCDPISGHTALYWYRQSLGQGPEFLIYFQGTGAADDSGLPNDRFFAVRPEGSVSTLKIQRTERGDSAVYLCASSLRGSGDIQYFGAGTRLSVL.

The chain uses TRBV12-3 or TRBV12-4 and TRBJ2-3; unclear D gene. The CDR3 loop spans 12 amino acids. The V gene lost 7 bases and the J gene lost 4 bases, with 9 bases spanning the gap. CDR3 sequence: CASTYFSDTQYF. The CDR3 bases are TGTGCCAGCACCTACTTTTCAGATACGCAGTATTTT.

The V call is TRBV7-9, the J call TRBJ2-1, with 7 bases identical to TRBD2. After removal of 0 bases from V and 5 bases from J, the junction contained 7 bases not matched to a gene. CDR3 length equals 16 residues. CDR1 SEHNR and CDR2 FQNEAQ come from the germline V gene (reference sequence). CDR3 in DNA: TGTGCCAGCAGCTTAGCGCAATCTAGCGGTAACAATGAGCAGTTCTTC. This sequence encodes CASSLAQSSGNNEQFF. Based on the CDR3 plus reference TRBV7-9 and TRBJ2-1, the full variable domain is DTGVSQNPRHKITKRGQNVTFRCDPISEHNRLYWYRQTLGQGPEFLTYFQNEAQLEKSRLLSDRFSAERPKGSFSTLEIQRTEQGDSAMYLCASSLAQSSGNNEQFFGPGTRLTVL.

The V gene is TRBV6-5, the J gene TRBJ1-3; no clear D. This CDR3 has 14 amino acids. V was shortened by 7 bases and J by 0 bases, with 10 bases between the two germline ends. Looked up from germline, CDR1 is MNHEY and CDR2 is SVGAGI. Written as DNA, the CDR3 is TGTGCCAGCAACCGGGGAGACTCTGGAAACACCATATATTTT. Its protein is CASNRGDSGNTIYF.

The rearrangement links TRBV2 to TRBJ2-7; TRBD2 matches 12 bases. The ends lost 7 bases at V and 2 bases at J; junction bases unmatched: 3. This CDR3 has 14 amino acids. Germline values: CDR1 SNHLY, CDR2 FYNNEI. This CDR3 reads CASNLAGGTYEQYF. The CDR3 DNA reads as TGTGCCAGCAACCTAGCGGGGGGGACCTACGAGCAGTACTTC.

The gene calls are TRBV2 and TRBJ1-5; D gene unclear. The V end was cut by 4 bases, the J end by 5 bases, with 9 bases between. The CDR3 loop spans 13 amino acids. Germline assignment: CDR1 SNHLY and CDR2 FYNNEI. The CDR3 loop is CASSVGRDQPQHF. CDR3 DNA sequence: TGTGCCAGCAGTGTCGGGAGGGATCAGCCCCAGCATTTT.

V gene TRBV6-5 combines with J gene TRBJ1-2, with D hard to call. The CDR3 contains 14 residues. CDR1 is MNHEY, CDR2 SVGAGI, per germline. Trimming took 5 bases from V and 8 from J, leaving 18 bases between them. CDR3 nucleotide sequence: TGTGCCAGCAGTCCAGGCAGAACGAATCGAGGCTACACCTTC. Its translation is CASSPGRTNRGYTF.

The rearrangement joins TRBV7-2 to TRBJ2-1; tentative D call: TRBD2 (6 bases). The germline V gene has CDR1 SGHTA and CDR2 FQGNSA. Trimming cost V 7 bases and J 3 bases, with 19 bases left between them. The CDR3 runs to 16 residues. CDR3 loop: CASTLRGAGFYNEQFF. The CDR3 nucleotides read TGTGCCAGCACCCTCCGTGGAGCGGGCTTCTACAATGAGCAGTTCTTC.

The chain has TRBV12-3 or TRBV12-4 and TRBJ1-1, with D unresolved. Trimming took 3 bases from V and 5 from J, leaving 10 bases between them. CDR3 size: 13 residues. In nucleotides, the CDR3 is TGTGCCAGCAGTTTTCGGGTTAGGACTGAAGCTTTCTTT. As protein: CASSFRVRTEAFF.

V gene TRBV3-1 (or the pseudogene TRBV3-2) combines with J gene TRBJ1-5; possible D gene TRBD1, 5 bases. With 4 bases removed from V and 7 bases from J, the gap between germline ends came to 11 bases. Germline V CDR1 and CDR2: LGHDT, YNNKEL (reference sequence). The CDR3 length is 13 residues. The CDR3 DNA reads as TGTGCCAGCAGCCGACAGTTCTGGCAGCCCCAGCATTTT. Its translation: CASSRQFWQPQHF.

This clone was seen only a few times. The chain carries TRBV5-6 and TRBJ1-2, with D perhaps TRBD1 (6 bases). CDR3 length: 12 residues. Per the germline V gene, CDR1 is SGHDT and CDR2 is YYEEEE. Trimming left V 7 bases short and J 8 bases short, with 15 bases between. CDR3 region: CASRTTGSGYTF. The DNA for the CDR3 is TGTGCCAGCCGCACCACAGGGTCGGGCTACACCTTC.

This chain links TRBV5-4 with TRBJ1-1, with D possibly matching TRBD1 (5 bases). This CDR3 is 14 amino acids long. Per germline, CDR1 SGHNT and CDR2 YYREEE (reference sequence). Trimming pared 6 bases from V and 0 bases from J, leaving 12 bases between. Here the CDR3 DNA reads TGTGCCAGCACCCTGGGGCAGCTGAACACTGAAGCTTTCTTT. Translating it yields CASTLGQLNTEAFF.

The chain combines TRBV10-3 with TRBJ2-3; 9 bases line up with TRBD2. Germline lookup yields CDR1 ENHRY and CDR2 SYGVKD. The CDR3 contains 16 residues. The V and J ends lost 3 bases and 3 bases, in that order; junction bases with no gene match: 7. This CDR3 reads CAISDWSGGSTDTQYF. In DNA form, the CDR3 reads TGTGCCATCAGTGACTGGAGCGGGGGGTCGACAGATACGCAGTATTTT.

The J gene is TRBJ1-4, the V gene TRBV30; 7 bases line up with TRBD1. V shed 0 bases and J 13 bases; nucleotides not matched to a gene: 2. The V gene's germline CDR1 is GTSNPN and CDR2 SVGIG (reference sequence). The CDR3 is 11 residues long. The CDR3 loop reads CAWSVQGILFF. The CDR3 coding sequence is TGTGCCTGGAGTGTACAGGGGATACTGTTTTTT.

V gene TRBV6-5 combines with J gene TRBJ1-1; unclear D gene. This CDR3 region has 14 residues. Trimming shortened V by 2 bases and J by 0 bases, and 7 bases separated the two germline ends. Looked up from germline, CDR1 is MNHEY and CDR2 is SVGAGI. Written as DNA, the CDR3 is TGTGCCAGCAGTTACGGCAGGTTGAACACTGAAGCTTTCTTT. Translating gives CASSYGRLNTEAFF.

The rearrangement links TRBV4-1 to TRBJ1-1, with D possibly being TRBD1 (5 bases). The CDR3 length is 13 residues. The V and J ends lost 7 bases and 12 bases respectively, with 21 bases between them. Germline-derived CDR1 and CDR2 are MGHRA and YSYEKL. In DNA, the CDR3 is TGCGCCAGCAACATGGAGGGACTAACAGGCTCTTTCTTT. Amino acid sequence: CASNMEGLTGSFF.

This chain links TRBV19 with TRBJ1-5, with D perhaps matching TRBD1 (6 bases). The V end lost 0 bases, the J end lost 7 bases, and 13 bases lay between the germline ends. The CDR3 sequence is 15 residues long. CDR1 LNHDA and CDR2 SQIVND come from the germline V gene (reference sequence). This CDR3 reads CASSIDIQGRQPQHF. The DNA for the CDR3 is TGTGCCAGTAGTATAGACATACAGGGTAGGCAGCCCCAGCATTTT.

As DNA, the CDR3 is TGTGCCAGCAGCCAAGAATCTGAGACTACCCGGGAGCAGTTCTTC. It yields the protein CASSQESETTREQFF. The V gene is TRBV3-1 (or the pseudogene TRBV3-2), the J gene TRBJ2-1, with D perhaps TRBD2 (5 bases). Trimming cost V 0 bases and J 10 bases, with 16 bases left between them. Germline V gene sequence: CDR1 LGHDT, CDR2 YNNKEL (reference sequence). CDR3 length: 15 residues.